These T cell receptor beta chains were read from a single sample in a study of cytomegalovirus exposure and HLA in healthy donors. TCRdb's copy holds only in-frame clones and misses some; the assay was immunoSEQ multiplex PCR. The repertoire holds approximately 280,000 clones, 80% to 90% seen once, with almost 4% in the top ten. The source material was PBMCs. The receptors were gathered from a man aged 35 to 55 in good health and CMV-seropositive. Each CDR3 is given with its conserved first and last residue. A D gene is named only where the DNA matches it firmly. Part of the rows lack a size; the others show once, few, many or a class for expanded clones.

J	V	D	size	CDR3	DNA
TRBJ1-4	TRBV27	TRBD1	.	CASSYRGPEKLFF	TGTGCCAGCAGTTACAGGGGGCCTGAAAAACTGTTTTTT
TRBJ2-5	TRBV5-1	TRBD2	few	CASSPGGAGIQETQYF	TGCGCCAGCAGCCCGGGGGGAGCGGGAATCCAAGAGACCCAGTACTTC
TRBJ2-7	TRBV4-3	.	.	CASSQDRYSGLSYEQYF	TGCGCCAGCAGCCAAGATCGGTATAGCGGATTGTCCTACGAGCAGTACTTC
TRBJ1-1	TRBV27	TRBD1	.	CASNLDRGPGTEAFF	TGTGCCAGCAATTTGGACAGGGGGCCGGGCACTGAAGCTTTCTTT
TRBJ2-1	TRBV27	TRBD1	.	CASSPDRGSYNEQFF	TGTGCCAGCAGCCCGGACAGGGGTTCCTACAATGAGCAGTTCTTC
TRBJ2-7	TRBV9	TRBD2	.	CASSVTEELAGVYEQYF	TGTGCCAGCAGCGTCACCGAGGAACTAGCGGGCGTCTACGAGCAGTACTTC
TRBJ2-7	TRBV7-6	.	.	CASSLLDRTYEQYF	TGTGCCAGCAGCTTACTCGACAGGACCTACGAGCAGTACTTC
TRBJ1-2	TRBV2	TRBD1	.	CASSGDRVIGGYTF	TGTGCCAGCTCCGGGGACAGGGTAATCGGTGGCTACACCTTC
TRBJ2-2	TRBV7-9	.	.	CASTISIAAMNTGELFF	TGTGCCAGCACCATATCCATAGCGGCTATGAACACCGGGGAGCTGTTTTTT
TRBJ2-3	TRBV9	.	.	CASSVGPSTDTQYF	TGTGCCAGCAGCGTAGGTCCTAGCACAGATACGCAGTATTTT
TRBJ1-2	TRBV19	.	.	CASTLSRTGRTLDYGYTF	TGTGCCAGTACCCTCAGTCGTACGGGCCGGACTCTAGACTATGGCTACACCTTC
TRBJ2-7	TRBV15	TRBD1	.	CATSSHRRDSGREQYF	TGTGCCACCAGCAGCCATAGAAGGGACAGTGGGCGCGAGCAGTACTTC
TRBJ2-7	TRBV7-6	TRBD1	.	CASSFFSGQGGEQYF	TGTGCCAGCAGCTTCTTCAGCGGACAGGGCGGCGAGCAGTACTTC
TRBJ2-3	TRBV7-9	TRBD2	.	CASSFSGSSDTQYF	TGTGCCAGCAGCTTTAGCGGGAGCTCAGATACGCAGTATTTT
TRBJ2-7	TRBV5-6	.	.	CASSLGAGIAYEQYF	TGTGCCAGCAGCTTGGGGGCAGGGATCGCCTACGAGCAGTACTTC
TRBJ2-5	TRBV7-2	TRBD2	few	CASSLGSSGRGETQYF	TGTGCCAGCAGCTTAGGATCTAGCGGGAGGGGCGAGACCCAGTACTTC
TRBJ1-3	TRBV28	.	.	CASSFRGAPFAIYF	TGTGCCAGCAGTTTCCGGGGGGCCCCGTTCGCCATATATTTT
TRBJ2-1	TRBV29-1	.	few	CSVEAGEYNEQFF	TGCAGCGTTGAAGCGGGAGAGTACAATGAGCAGTTCTTC
TRBJ2-7	TRBV5-1	TRBD2	.	CASSIIAGGNEQYF	TGCGCCAGCAGCATTATAGCGGGAGGGAACGAGCAGTACTTC
TRBJ1-5	TRBV14	TRBD1	.	CASSQTHRGPFYSNQPQHF	TGTGCCAGCAGCCAAACTCACAGGGGGCCCTTTTATAGCAATCAGCCCCAGCATTTT
TRBJ1-5	TRBV6-5	TRBD1	.	CASSYHRGSNQPQHF	TGTGCCAGCAGTTACCACAGGGGTAGCAATCAGCCCCAGCATTTT
TRBJ1-5	TRBV28	TRBD1	.	CASSLDRADAQPQHF	TGTGCCAGCAGCCTGGACAGGGCAGACGCTCAGCCCCAGCATTTT
TRBJ1-4	TRBV10-2	TRBD1	once	CASSVPGQGGEKLFF	TGCGCCAGCAGTGTACCGGGACAGGGTGGGGAAAAACTGTTTTTT
TRBJ1-1	TRBV28	.	.	CASSLIRVNTEAFF	TGTGCCAGCAGTTTAATCAGGGTAAACACTGAAGCTTTCTTT
TRBJ2-1	TRBV6-5	.	.	CASSYSSGLAYNEQFF	TGTGCCAGCAGTTACTCGAGCGGGCTTGCTTACAATGAGCAGTTCTTC
TRBJ2-1	TRBV6-5	.	.	CASSYSSSPNEQFF	TGTGCCAGCAGTTACTCGTCTTCTCCCAATGAGCAGTTCTTC
TRBJ1-5	TRBV28	TRBD1	.	CASSTTDRAFEPQHF	TGTGCCAGCAGTACGACGGACAGGGCATTCGAGCCCCAGCATTTT
TRBJ2-7	TRBV19	TRBD2	.	CASSTGLAGGPSEQYF	TGTGCCAGTAGTACCGGACTAGCGGGAGGGCCGAGTGAGCAGTACTTC
TRBJ2-7	TRBV11-3	.	.	CASSLDPAYEQYF	TGTGCCAGCAGCTTAGATCCGGCCTACGAGCAGTACTTC
TRBJ2-7	TRBV29-1	.	once	CSVEGSRDEQYF	TGCAGCGTTGAAGGTAGCAGGGACGAGCAGTACTTC
TRBJ2-7	TRBV6-9	TRBD1	.	CASGNRGPTYEQYF	TGTGCCAGCGGCAACAGGGGGCCGACCTACGAGCAGTACTTC
TRBJ2-1	TRBV11-3	TRBD1	.	CASSLGGQTGQFF	TGTGCCAGCAGCTTAGGGGGACAGACCGGGCAGTTCTTC
TRBJ2-2	TRBV11-3	TRBD2	once	CASSFGGGHGGELFF	TGTGCCAGCAGCTTCGGCGGGGGGCACGGCGGGGAGCTGTTTTTT
TRBJ1-2	TRBV6-1	TRBD1	.	CASSGTGGLYGYTF	TGTGCCAGCAGCGGGACAGGGGGTTTGTATGGCTACACCTTC
TRBJ1-3	TRBV7-8	.	once	CASSSAGNTIYF	TGTGCCAGCAGCTCGGCTGGAAACACCATATATTTT
TRBJ2-1	TRBV7-7	TRBD1	.	CASSLLGDRDNEQFF	TGTGCTAGCAGCTTACTGGGGGACAGAGACAATGAGCAGTTCTTC
TRBJ2-7	TRBV6-5	.	few	CASSFFKEKAAYEQYF	TGTGCCAGCAGTTTTTTCAAGGAGAAGGCGGCATACGAGCAGTACTTC
TRBJ2-5	TRBV15	TRBD2	.	CATSRGETSYETQYF	TGTGCCACCAGCAGAGGTGAGACTAGCTACGAGACCCAGTACTTC
TRBJ2-2	TRBV5-1	TRBD2	.	CASSFRSGRAGELFF	TGCGCCAGCAGCTTCCGTAGCGGGAGGGCTGGGGAGCTGTTTTTT
TRBJ2-2	TRBV6-5	.	.	CASSYRRGTGELFF	TGTGCCAGCAGTTACAGACGGGGCACCGGGGAGCTGTTTTTT
TRBJ1-1	TRBV7-2	TRBD1	.	CASSSYRGARTEAFF	TGTGCCAGCAGCTCTTACAGGGGGGCGCGGACTGAAGCTTTCTTT
TRBJ2-7	TRBV5-6	TRBD2	.	CASSSGLAGVYEQYF	TGTGCCAGCAGCTCCGGACTAGCGGGAGTATACGAGCAGTACTTC
TRBJ1-1	TRBV18	.	.	CASSPLKQPNTEAFF	TGTGCCAGCTCACCACTGAAACAGCCAAACACTGAAGCTTTCTTT
TRBJ1-2	TRBV6-5	.	few	CASSYSKGGASYGYTF	TGTGCCAGCAGTTACTCGAAGGGGGGGGCGAGCTATGGCTACACCTTC
TRBJ1-5	TRBV19	TRBD1	.	CASSIGTGYSNQPQHF	TGTGCCAGTAGTATAGGGACAGGGTATAGCAATCAGCCCCAGCATTTT
TRBJ2-2	TRBV4-2	.	.	CASSQDPVGLSYTGELFF	TGTGCCAGCAGCCAAGATCCAGTTGGGCTATCCTACACCGGGGAGCTGTTTTTT
TRBJ2-5	TRBV5-1	TRBD1	.	CASSWGQNKETQYF	TGCGCCAGCAGCTGGGGACAGAACAAAGAGACCCAGTACTTC
TRBJ1-3	TRBV11-2	.	.	CASSPNQGLAGNTIYF	TGTGCCAGCAGCCCGAACCAGGGCCTGGCTGGAAACACCATATATTTT
TRBJ2-7	TRBV7-8	TRBD2	.	CASSGSRTSGRPHEQYF	TGTGCCAGCAGTGGTAGCCGGACTAGCGGGAGGCCCCACGAGCAGTACTTC
TRBJ2-1	TRBV6-4	TRBD1	.	CASSGETRGRDEQFF	TGTGCCAGCAGTGGCGAAACCAGGGGGCGGGATGAGCAGTTCTTC
TRBJ2-7	TRBV16	.	.	CASSQFGPGKFHEQYF	.
TRBJ2-2	TRBV15	.	.	CATSRKQTGELFF	TGTGCCACCAGCAGGAAACAGACCGGGGAGCTGTTTTTT
TRBJ1-6	TRBV6-5	.	.	CASSYRQRNSPLHF	TGTGCCAGCAGTTACAGGCAGAGGAATTCACCCCTCCACTTT
TRBJ2-2	TRBV27	.	.	CASSLSDYPTMMNTGELFF	TGTGCCAGCAGTTTATCGGACTATCCAACAATGATGAACACCGGGGAGCTGTTTTTT
TRBJ2-1	TRBV15	TRBD2	.	CATSGTLAGGYNEQFF	TGTGCCACCAGCGGGACTCTAGCGGGAGGTTACAATGAGCAGTTCTTC
TRBJ2-1	TRBV2	TRBD2	.	CAGRLAGRRSYNEQFF	TGTGCCGGCAGACTAGCGGGGAGACGGTCCTACAATGAGCAGTTCTTC
TRBJ1-2	TRBV12-2	.	.	CASRLRTETANYGYTF	TGTGCAAGTCGCTTACGGACAGAAACGGCTAACTATGGCTACACCTTC